This T cell receptor beta chain was sequenced for a study of CD8 T cells in ankylosing spondylitis. The table lists this clonotype with many counts. Its antigen is as yet unknown. Findings of the study overall: Within matched ankylosing spondylitis synovial fluid, disease-linked clones were reportedly significantly enriched.

The CDR3 contains 11 residues. V lost 6 bases, J lost 5 bases, and 10 bases lay in between. Germline values: CDR1 SQVTM, CDR2 ANQGSEA. TCRdb fed the 5' RACE reads into MiXCR, producing one record per CDR3 protein. The sample holds some 130,000 distinct CDR3 sequences, roughly 15% seen once. The chain has TRBV29-1 and TRBJ1-1; possibly TRBD1 for D (5 bases). Sequencing was done on a sample of blood, either unsorted or a sorted T cell fraction (not recorded which). This receptor was identified in a female donor with ankylosing spondylitis or in good health (not recorded which). CDR3 in amino acids: CSVRRGTEAFF. The CDR3, as DNA: TGCAGCGTACGGCGGGGGACTGAAGCTTTCTTT.